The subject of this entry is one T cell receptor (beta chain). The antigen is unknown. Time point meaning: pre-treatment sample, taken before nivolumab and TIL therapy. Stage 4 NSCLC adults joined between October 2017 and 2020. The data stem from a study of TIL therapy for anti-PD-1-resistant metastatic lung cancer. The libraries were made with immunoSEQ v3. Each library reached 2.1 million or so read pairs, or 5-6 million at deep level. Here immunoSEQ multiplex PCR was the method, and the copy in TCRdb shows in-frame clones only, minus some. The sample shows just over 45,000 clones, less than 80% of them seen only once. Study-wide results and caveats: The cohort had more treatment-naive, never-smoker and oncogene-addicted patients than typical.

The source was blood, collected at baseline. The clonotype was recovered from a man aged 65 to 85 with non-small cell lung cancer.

The CDR3 DNA is TGCAGCGTTGATTCTAGCGGGAAGTACGAGCAGTACTTC. It translates to CSVDSSGKYEQYF. J is TRBJ2-7 and V is TRBV29-1; 9 bases line up with TRBD2. Per the germline V gene, CDR1 is SQVTM and CDR2 is ANQGSEA. This CDR3 contains 13 residues. Germline trimming cut 3 bases from V and 4 bases from J; bases unmatched to any gene: 4.